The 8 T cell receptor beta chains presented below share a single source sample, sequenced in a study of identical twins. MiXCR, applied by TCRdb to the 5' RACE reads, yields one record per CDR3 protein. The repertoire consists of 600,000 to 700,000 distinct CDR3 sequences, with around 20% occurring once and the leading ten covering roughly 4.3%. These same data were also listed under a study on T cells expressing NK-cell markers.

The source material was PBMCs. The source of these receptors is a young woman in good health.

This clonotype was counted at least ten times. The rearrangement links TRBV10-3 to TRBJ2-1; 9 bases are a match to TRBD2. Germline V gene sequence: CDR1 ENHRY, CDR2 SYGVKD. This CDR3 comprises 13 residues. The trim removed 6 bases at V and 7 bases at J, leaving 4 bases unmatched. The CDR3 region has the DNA TGTGCCATCAGCCTCAGCGGGGGGAATGAGCAGTTCTTC. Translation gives CAISLSGGNEQFF.

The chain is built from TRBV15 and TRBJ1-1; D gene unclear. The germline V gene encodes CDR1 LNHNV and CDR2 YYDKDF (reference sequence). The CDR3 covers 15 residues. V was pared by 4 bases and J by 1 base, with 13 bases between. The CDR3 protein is CATSTPRSENTEAFF. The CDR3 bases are TGTGCCACCAGCACACCAAGGAGCGAGAACACTGAAGCTTTCTTT.

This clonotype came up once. The CDR3 DNA follows: TGTGCCAGCAGCGTAGGCTGGGGGCAAGAGACCCAGTACTTC. Protein product: CASSVGWGQETQYF. The chain recombines TRBV7-2 with TRBJ2-5; the D gene could be TRBD1 or TRBD2 (5 bases each). This CDR3 is 14 amino acids long. The V gene lost 5 bases and the J gene lost 2 bases, with 12 bases spanning the gap. Per the germline V gene, CDR1 is SGHTA and CDR2 is FQGNSA. Full variable domain (remainder filled in from reference TRBV7-2 and TRBJ2-5): GAGVSQSPSNKVTEKGKDVELRCDPISGHTALYWYRQSLGQGLEFLIYFQGNSAPDKSGLPSDRFSAERTGGSVSTLTIQRTQQEDSAVYLCASSVGWGQETQYFGPGTRLLVL.

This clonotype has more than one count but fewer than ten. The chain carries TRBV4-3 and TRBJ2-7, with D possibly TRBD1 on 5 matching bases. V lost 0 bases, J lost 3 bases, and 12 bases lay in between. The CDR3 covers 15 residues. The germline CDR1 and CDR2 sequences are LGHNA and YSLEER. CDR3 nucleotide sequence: TGCGCCAGCAGCCAAGATCGCCAGGGATTCTACGAGCAGTACTTC. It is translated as CASSQDRQGFYEQYF.

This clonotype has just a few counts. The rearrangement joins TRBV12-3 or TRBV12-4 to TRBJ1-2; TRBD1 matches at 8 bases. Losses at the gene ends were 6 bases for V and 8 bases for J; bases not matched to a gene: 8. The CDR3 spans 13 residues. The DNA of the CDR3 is TGTGCCAGCAGCACAGGGGGAAGGGGGGGCTACACCTTC. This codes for CASSTGGRGGYTF.

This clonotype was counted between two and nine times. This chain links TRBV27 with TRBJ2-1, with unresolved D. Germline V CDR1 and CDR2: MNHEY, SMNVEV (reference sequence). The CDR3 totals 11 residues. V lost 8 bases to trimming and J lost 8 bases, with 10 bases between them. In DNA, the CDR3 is TGTGCCAGCGGCCCTGCCCATGAGCAGTTCTTC. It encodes CASGPAHEQFF.

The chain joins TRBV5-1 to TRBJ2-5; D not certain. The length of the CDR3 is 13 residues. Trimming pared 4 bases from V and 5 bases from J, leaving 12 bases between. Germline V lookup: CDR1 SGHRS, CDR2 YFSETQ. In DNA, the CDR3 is TGCGCCAGCAGCCATGAAGATGGGGAGACCCAGTACTTC. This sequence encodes CASSHEDGETQYF.

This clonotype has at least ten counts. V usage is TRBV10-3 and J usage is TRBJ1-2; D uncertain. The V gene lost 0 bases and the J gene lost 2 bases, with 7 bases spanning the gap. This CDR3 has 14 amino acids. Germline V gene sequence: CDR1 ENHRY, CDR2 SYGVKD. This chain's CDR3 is CAISESRRNYGYTF. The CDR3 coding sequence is TGTGCCATCAGTGAGTCGCGGCGAAACTATGGCTACACCTTC.